The 31 T cell receptor beta chains below come from one sample, sequenced in a study of graft-versus-host responses after intestinal transplantation. Processing released intraepithelial and lamina propria lymphocytes from the graft tissue. Produced via immunoSEQ multiplex PCR; TCRdb's table is partial and in-frame only. The sample includes around 16,000 clones, 75% to 85% seen only once; the top ten take approximately 3.6%. The sample was ileum tissue, taken less than 600 days after intestinal transplantation. These receptors were taken from a human patient who received an intestinal transplant, so some T cells may come from the graft donor.

The chain has TRBV6-5 and TRBJ1-6; a weak D match, TRBD1 (6 bases). Trimming stripped 4 bases from V and 6 bases from J, with 10 bases between. Germline CDR1 reads MNHEY; CDR2 reads SVGAGI. CDR3 length: 14 residues. CDR3 protein: CASSSRGANSPLHF. The CDR3 nucleotides are TGTGCCAGCAGTTCCCGGGGGGCTAATTCACCCCTCCACTTT.

V is TRBV5-1 and J is TRBJ2-5; D possibly corresponds to TRBD1 (6 bases). The J call may be mistaken, given a closer DNA end match to TRBJ2-7. The germline V gene has CDR1 SGHRS and CDR2 YFSETQ. The CDR3 length is 15 residues. The CDR3 loop reads CATLAGTKSSYEQYF. In nucleotides, the CDR3 is TGCGCCACCTTGGCCGGGACAAAGTCCTCCTACGAGCAGTACTTC.

The rearrangement links TRBV2 to TRBJ2-3; D ambiguous. The CDR3 covers 8 residues. CDR1 is SNHLY and CDR2 is FYNNEI in the germline V gene. The V end was cut by 8 bases, the J end by 14 bases, with 8 bases between. The CDR3: CASSRWYF. The CDR3, as DNA: TGTGCCAGCTCCCGTTGGTATTTT. The full variable domain, in which reference TRBV2 and TRBJ2-3 provide the parts outside the CDR3, is EPEVTQTPSHQVTQMGQEVILRCVPISNHLYFYWYRQILGQKVEFLVSFYNNEISEKSEIFDDQFSVERPDGSNFTLKIRSTKLEDSAMYFCASSRWYFGPGTRLTVL.

The chain employs TRBV28 and TRBJ1-4, with TRBD1 as a possible D gene (5 bases). Per the germline V gene, CDR1 is MDHEN and CDR2 is SYDVKM. The V and J ends lost 3 bases and 7 bases respectively, with 21 bases between them. The CDR3 spans 17 residues. The CDR3 sequence is CASSLIGKTGPFEKLFF. In DNA, the CDR3 is TGTGCCAGCAGTTTGATTGGGAAGACGGGACCGTTTGAAAAACTGTTTTTT.

The rearrangement links TRBV11-2 to TRBJ2-5, with D possibly being TRBD1 (5 bases). CDR1 and CDR2 from the germline V gene are SGHAT and FQNNGV. Trimming took 5 bases from V and 0 from J, leaving 13 bases between them. This CDR3 is 15 amino acids long. The CDR3 loop is CASSQVAGYQETQYF. For the CDR3, the DNA is TGTGCCAGCAGCCAAGTAGCAGGGTACCAAGAGACCCAGTACTTC. The full variable domain, completed using reference TRBV11-2 and TRBJ2-5, is EAGVAQSPRYKIIEKRQSVAFWCNPISGHATLYWYQQILGQGPKLLIQFQNNGVVDDSQLPKDRFSAERLKGVDSTLKIQPAKLEDSAVYLCASSQVAGYQETQYFGPGTRLLVL.

The chain employs TRBV30 and TRBJ2-7, with D possibly matching TRBD1 (6 bases). V lost 3 bases, J lost 3 bases, and 18 bases lay in between. Germline V CDR1 and CDR2: GTSNPN, SVGIG (reference sequence). There are 15 residues in the CDR3. CDR3 sequence (DNA): TGTGCCTGGAGCCTAGGGCAGGGGATTCTCTACGAGCAGTACTTC. Its protein is CAWSLGQGILYEQYF. Filled out from reference TRBV30 and TRBJ2-7, the complete variable domain reads SQTIHQWPATLVQPVGSPLSLECTVEGTSNPNLYWYRQAAGRGLQLLFYSVGIGQISSEVPQNLSASRPQDRQFILSSKKLLLSDSGFYLCAWSLGQGILYEQYFGPGTRLTVT.

CDR3: CASSSRTANTEAFF. The CDR3 DNA reads as TGTGCCAGCAGTTCGAGGACAGCGAACACTGAAGCTTTCTTT. The J gene is TRBJ1-1, the V gene TRBV2; the D gene is possibly TRBD1 (6 bases). The V gene lost 5 bases and the J gene lost 1 base, with 11 bases spanning the gap. CDR3 length: 14 amino acids. The germline V gene has CDR1 SNHLY and CDR2 FYNNEI.

This sequence joins TRBV5-1 and TRBJ1-5; 10 nucleotides match TRBD1. Germline CDR1 SGHRS, CDR2 YFSETQ. With V trimmed by 4 bases and J by 7 bases, 14 bases remained unmatched. The CDR3 has 17 residues. CDR3 nucleotide sequence: TGCGCCAGCAGCCCCGAGCCCCGGGACAGGGGAGGCCAGCCCCAGCATTTT. Its translation: CASSPEPRDRGGQPQHF.

The genes are TRBV18 and TRBJ2-2; weak D call: TRBD1 (6 bases). The CDR3 contains 15 residues. Germline CDR1 is KGHSH and CDR2 is LQKENI. Trimming removed 1 base at V and 6 bases at J, with 12 bases between. CDR3 sequence (DNA): TGTGCCAGCTCACCACTCAGCACAGGGCCCGGGGAGCTGTTTTTT. Encoded protein: CASSPLSTGPGELFF.

The chain uses TRBV10-3 and TRBJ1-3; D not resolved. Germline-derived CDR1 and CDR2 are ENHRY and SYGVKD. The CDR3 spans 14 residues. Between the trimmed V and J ends, which lost 0 bases and 4 bases, there was a span of 7 bases. The CDR3 loop is CAISESWSGNTIYF. CDR3 coding DNA: TGTGCCATCAGTGAGTCGTGGTCCGGAAACACCATATATTTT.

The chain recombines TRBV5-1 with TRBJ2-7, with D unresolved. V lost 6 bases and J lost 2, with 12 bases in between. The CDR3 runs to 13 residues. CDR1 and CDR2 from the germline V gene are SGHRS and YFSETQ. DNA for the CDR3: TGCGCCAGCACTAAGGTGGGGACCTACGAGCAGTACTTC. Protein sequence: CASTKVGTYEQYF.

V is TRBV4-1 and J is TRBJ1-4, with 8 bases lining up with TRBD1. Losses at the gene ends were 1 base for V and 2 bases for J; bases not matched to a gene: 6. The germline CDR1 and CDR2 sequences are MGHRA and YSYEKL. The CDR3 is 17 amino acids. Written as DNA, the CDR3 is TGCGCCAGCAGCCAAGCCCCAGGGGGCTTTACTAATGAAAAACTGTTTTTT. This translates into CASSQAPGGFTNEKLFF.

The CDR3 loop is CASSFWQGARMSYEQYF. The CDR3 DNA sequence: TGTGCCAGCAGCTTCTGGCAGGGGGCGAGAATGTCCTACGAGCAGTACTTC. The gene calls are TRBV5-6 and TRBJ2-7, with 8 bases identical to TRBD1. The CDR3 is made up of 17 amino acids. V was clipped by 2 bases and J by 1 base; unmatched bases: 11. CDR1 is SGHDT and CDR2 is YYEEEE in the germline V gene.

The genes are TRBV12-5 and TRBJ2-7, with D possibly TRBD1 on 6 matching bases. V was pared by 5 bases and J by 6 bases, with 11 bases between. The CDR3 is 12 residues long. Germline V gene data show CDR1 as LGHNT and CDR2 as FRNRAP. The CDR3 here is CASGQVGAEQYF. The DNA for the CDR3 is TGTGCTAGTGGTCAGGTGGGGGCCGAGCAGTACTTC.

This chain connects TRBV9 to TRBJ2-5; possibly TRBD1 or TRBD2 for D (5 bases each). This CDR3 contains 14 residues. Germline CDR1 is SGDLS and CDR2 is YYNGEE. Deletions cut 0 bases from V and 5 bases from J, with 11 bases between. Written as DNA, the CDR3 is TGTGCCAGCAGCGTAGCTGTCGGGGCGGAGACCCAGTACTTC. As protein: CASSVAVGAETQYF.

The chain employs TRBV18 and TRBJ2-5; 7 bases match TRBD1. The tail of the sequence fits TRBJ2-7 better, so the J call may be wrong. The CDR3 is 16 amino acids. Germline V CDR1 and CDR2: KGHSH, LQKENI. CDR3 sequence: CASSPHRPGQNYEQYF. CDR3 DNA sequence: TGTGCCAGCTCTCCTCACCGTCCGGGACAGAACTACGAGCAGTACTTC.

The V and J genes are TRBV2 and TRBJ2-3; possible D gene TRBD1, 6 bases. The ends were cut back, 7 bases at V and 5 bases at J, with 19 bases in the middle. The CDR3 is 15 residues long. Per the germline V gene, CDR1 is SNHLY and CDR2 is FYNNEI. This CDR3 reads CASITKNLQGDTQYF. As DNA, the CDR3 is TGTGCCAGCATTACAAAAAATCTACAGGGAGATACGCAGTATTTT.

The chain employs TRBV2 and TRBJ1-5, with 7 bases identical to TRBD1. Trimming removed 6 bases from V and 6 bases from J; junction bases left unmatched: 8. CDR3 length: 14 amino acids. In germline, CDR1 is SNHLY, CDR2 FYNNEI. DNA for the CDR3: TGTGCCAGCAGGAGGACAGGCCTAGCTCAGCCCCAGCATTTT. This translates into CASRRTGLAQPQHF.

V gene TRBV11-1 combines with J gene TRBJ2-3; 12 bases line up with TRBD2. Germline V gives CDR1 SGHAT, CDR2 FQDESV (reference sequence). The junction had 4 bases not matched to a gene; V was cut back by 5 bases and J by 1 base. CDR3 length equals 16 residues. This CDR3 reads CASSPRLAGGTDTQYF. DNA of the CDR3: TGTGCCAGCAGCCCCCGACTAGCGGGGGGCACAGATACGCAGTATTTT.

The chain's CDR3 is CASSLGQGAVDEQYF. The CDR3 DNA sequence: TGTGCCAGCTCACTGGGACAGGGGGCTGTGGACGAGCAGTACTTC. The V call is TRBV18, the J call TRBJ2-5; 12 nucleotides agree with TRBD1. The closer fit of TRBJ2-7 to the DNA end suggests the J call may be wrong. Germline V gene sequence: CDR1 KGHSH, CDR2 LQKENI. This CDR3 region has 15 residues.

V gene TRBV11-2 combines with J gene TRBJ2-7, with D perhaps being TRBD1 or TRBD2 (5 bases each). V shed 5 bases and J shed 3 bases, with 14 bases lying between them. Germline V gives CDR1 SGHAT, CDR2 FQNNGV. The CDR3 runs 14 residues. The CDR3 region is CASSQVGRIYEQYF. The CDR3 DNA reads as TGTGCCAGCAGCCAGGTGGGACGGATCTACGAGCAGTACTTC.

The chain joins TRBV5-6 to TRBJ2-1, with 7 bases matching TRBD2. The V and J ends lost 7 bases and 2 bases, in that order; junction bases with no gene match: 3. The CDR3 is 13 residues long. Germline V gene lookup returns CDR1 SGHDT and CDR2 YYEEEE. This chain's CDR3 is CASGAGAYNEQFF. The DNA of the CDR3 is TGTGCCAGCGGGGCGGGGGCCTACAATGAGCAGTTCTTC.

CDR3: CASSLGQGAQPQHF. The CDR3 DNA sequence: TGTGCCAGCAGCTTGGGACAGGGAGCTCAGCCCCAGCATTTT. The chain employs TRBV5-4 and TRBJ1-5, with 7 bases identical to TRBD1. CDR3 size: 14 residues. The V gene end was trimmed by 0 bases and the J gene end by 6 bases; junction bases not matched to a gene: 3. CDR1 SGHNT and CDR2 YYREEE come from the germline V gene (reference sequence). Variable domain in full (rest from reference TRBV5-4 and TRBJ1-5): ETGVTQSPTHLIKTRGQQVTLRCSSQSGHNTVSWYQQALGQGPQFIFQYYREEENGRGNFPPRFSGLQFPNYSSELNVNALELDDSALYLCASSLGQGAQPQHFGDGTRLSIL.

The rearrangement joins TRBV5-4 to TRBJ2-2, with a tentative D call TRBD2 (5 bases). Trimming left V 4 bases short and J 5 bases short, with 15 bases between. Germline CDR1 is SGHNT and CDR2 is YYREEE (reference sequence). CDR3 length: 15 residues. The DNA of the CDR3 is TGTGCCAGCAGCCAGGCCCGGGGAAATACCGGGGAGCTGTTTTTT. Encoded protein: CASSQARGNTGELFF.

This rearrangement joins TRBV2 to TRBJ1-1; D perhaps matches TRBD1 (6 bases). This CDR3 spans 13 amino acids. Germline loops: CDR1 SNHLY, CDR2 FYNNEI. Between the trimmed V and J ends, which lost 5 bases and 2 bases, there was a span of 9 bases. The CDR3 protein is CASSLTGNTEAFF. The CDR3 bases are TGTGCCAGCAGTTTGACAGGCAACACTGAAGCTTTCTTT.

The chain is built from TRBV9 and TRBJ1-6, with 9 bases identical to TRBD1. The CDR3 spans 16 residues. The V gene's germline CDR1 is SGDLS and CDR2 YYNGEE. V shed 4 bases, J shed 7 bases, and the junction held 9 bases outside the gene matches. The DNA for the CDR3 is TGTGCCAGCAGCTTATCTACAGGGGGCAGGAATTCACCCCTCCACTTT. Translated, it gives CASSLSTGGRNSPLHF.

V usage is TRBV19 and J usage is TRBJ1-2; 7 bases are a match to TRBD1. Germline loops: CDR1 LNHDA, CDR2 SQIVND (reference sequence). The V and J ends lost 10 bases and 2 bases, in that order; junction bases with no gene match: 4. This CDR3 comprises 12 residues. The CDR3 nucleotides read TGTGCCACCAAACAGGGGAACTATGGCTACACCTTC. Its translation is CATKQGNYGYTF.

CDR3 bases: TGTGCCAGCCGGACAGGGATGAACACTGAAGCTTTCTTT. Encoded protein: CASRTGMNTEAFF. The chain combines TRBV27 with TRBJ1-1, with TRBD1 matching 8 bases. The CDR3 is 13 amino acids. J was trimmed by 0 bases and V by 8 bases; bases with no gene match: 2. CDR1 and CDR2 (germline): MNHEY, SMNVEV (reference sequence).

The V call is TRBV5-1, the J call TRBJ2-7, with a tentative D call TRBD1 (5 bases). This CDR3 contains 16 residues. From germline, CDR1 is SGHRS and CDR2 YFSETQ. V lost 2 bases to trimming and J lost 5 bases, with 20 bases between them. The CDR3 DNA reads TGCGCCAGCAGCTTATATCCGCCACAGGAATACGACGAGCAGTACTTC. Encoded protein: CASSLYPPQEYDEQYF.

CDR3 nucleotide sequence: TGCAGCGTGCTTAACAGGGTTTGGGGAGATGAAAAACTGTTTTTT. It translates to CSVLNRVWGDEKLFF. The chain joins TRBV29-1 to TRBJ1-4, with D perhaps matching TRBD1 (6 bases). V was clipped by 6 bases and J by 6 bases, with 20 bases between them. Germline values: CDR1 SQVTM, CDR2 ANQGSEA. This CDR3 contains 15 residues.

The chain links TRBV19 to TRBJ2-5, with 8 bases aligning to TRBD1. Germline V gene sequence: CDR1 LNHDA, CDR2 SQIVND (reference sequence). This CDR3 is built from 12 residues. The V segment lost 10 bases and the J segment 5 bases; nucleotides outside the gene matches: 6. The CDR3 protein is CATRQGIETQYF. CDR3 bases: TGTGCCACCAGACAGGGGATTGAGACCCAGTACTTC.